The next 10 T cell receptor beta chains were all read from a single sample in a study of CD8 T cells in Susac syndrome. After extraction with the RNeasy kit, about 0.5 to 1 ug of the RNA was reverse transcribed using random hexamers. Using its own MiXCR run on the immunoSEQ multiplex PCR reads, TCRdb lists one record per CDR3 protein. The repertoire holds about 140,000 distinct CDR3 sequences, with approximately 95% as singletons. Sequencing used CD4+ T cells from PBMCs. The receptors originated from a human donor with Susac syndrome.

The V and J genes are TRBV29-1 and TRBJ1-1; D call uncertain. Germline CDR1 is SQVTM and CDR2 is ANQGSEA. The V gene lost 3 bases and the J gene lost 0 bases, with 8 bases spanning the gap. This CDR3 spans 13 amino acids. CDR3 DNA sequence: TGCAGCGTTGAGCGGCGGCTGAACACTGAAGCTTTCTTT. This gives the protein CSVERRLNTEAFF.

V and J are TRBV6-5 and TRBJ2-1; tentatively, D is TRBD2 (6 bases). Germline V lookup: CDR1 MNHEY, CDR2 SVGAGI. The CDR3 is made up of 14 amino acids. Deletions cut 2 bases from V and 5 bases from J, with 10 bases between. The CDR3 DNA is TGTGCCAGCAGTTACGAGGCTAGCGACAATGAGCAGTTCTTC. It is translated as CASSYEASDNEQFF.

This clonotype was detected once. The chain is built from TRBV30 and TRBJ1-5; perhaps TRBD1 as D (5 bases). Between the trimmed V and J ends, which lost 7 bases and 6 bases, there was a span of 13 bases. CDR1 is GTSNPN, CDR2 SVGIG, per germline (reference sequence). This CDR3 has 12 residues. The CDR3 spells CASGRQGQPQHF. The CDR3 DNA sequence: TGTGCCTCCGGAAGGCAGGGTCAGCCCCAGCATTTT. Combining the CDR3 with reference TRBV30 and TRBJ1-5 gives the whole variable domain SQTIHQWPATLVQPVGSPLSLECTVEGTSNPNLYWYRQAAGRGLQLLFYSVGIGQISSEVPQNLSASRPQDRQFILSSKKLLLSDSGFYLCASGRQGQPQHFGDGTRLSIL.

The rearrangement uses TRBV30 and TRBJ2-7; TRBD1 agrees at 8 bases. Germline V lookup: CDR1 GTSNPN, CDR2 SVGIG (reference sequence). Trimming took 4 bases from V and 4 from J; bases not matched to a gene: 6. This CDR3 contains 13 residues. DNA for the CDR3: TGTGCCTGGAATCAGGACAGGGCTTACGAGCAGTACTTC. Its translation is CAWNQDRAYEQYF.

This chain joins TRBV5-6 and TRBJ2-3; 11 nucleotides match TRBD2. Trimming removed 4 bases from V and 4 bases from J; junction bases left unmatched: 11. The CDR3 extends over 17 amino acids. Germline V gene data show CDR1 as SGHDT and CDR2 as YYEEEE. CDR3 region: CASSPRRTSGGADTQYF. CDR3 in DNA: TGTGCCAGCAGCCCGCGGAGAACTAGCGGGGGCGCAGATACGCAGTATTTT.

The CDR3 loop reads CASSERTSQFF. The CDR3 bases are TGTGCCAGCAGTGAGAGGACTAGTCAGTTCTTC. This chain uses TRBV2 with TRBJ2-1; 7 positions agree with TRBD2. The CDR3 contains 11 residues. Germline loops: CDR1 SNHLY, CDR2 FYNNEI. With V trimmed by 3 bases and J by 13 bases, 3 bases remained unmatched.

The chain links TRBV6-6 to TRBJ2-5, with D possibly called TRBD1 or TRBD2 (5 bases each). Germline V gene lookup returns CDR1 MNHNY and CDR2 SVGAGI (reference sequence). Deletions cut 6 bases from V and 2 bases from J, with 7 bases between. This CDR3 is built from 12 residues. CDR3 DNA sequence: TGTGCCAGCAGGGGGGATCAAGAGACCCAGTACTTC. Translated: CASRGDQETQYF.

This chain uses TRBV27 with TRBJ1-2, with D uncertain. CDR1 is MNHEY, CDR2 SMNVEV, per germline (reference sequence). Between the trimmed V and J ends, which lost 0 bases and 4 bases, there was a span of 12 bases. The CDR3 runs 15 residues. CDR3 in amino acids: CASSLSPLGRYGYTF. CDR3 coding DNA: TGTGCCAGCAGTTTATCTCCGCTAGGACGCTATGGCTACACCTTC.

V is TRBV5-4 and J is TRBJ1-2, with D possibly matching TRBD1 (5 bases). Germline CDR1 reads SGHNT; CDR2 reads YYREEE (reference sequence). This CDR3 spans 15 amino acids. The V and J ends lost 0 bases and 2 bases respectively, with 11 bases between them. CDR3 residues: CASSLERDRNYGYTF. CDR3 DNA: TGTGCCAGCAGCTTGGAACGAGACAGAAACTATGGCTACACCTTC.

The chain employs TRBV30 and TRBJ2-5; TRBD1 matches at 9 bases. V shed 2 bases, J shed 5 bases, and the junction held 6 bases outside the gene matches. This CDR3 has 14 amino acids. CDR1 is GTSNPN and CDR2 is SVGIG in the germline V gene (reference sequence). CDR3 bases: TGTGCCTGGAGTACAGGGGGCTCGATCGAGACCCAGTACTTC. Its translation is CAWSTGGSIETQYF.